This T cell receptor (beta chain) was sequenced for a study of blood T cell repertoires in COVID-19. As for the study in general: Samples taken during acute and convalescent COVID-19 were collected in the United States, Italy and Spain. Sources were T cells, B-cell-depleted T cells, or PBMCs; the material itself was cDNA or gDNA.

Seattle researchers signed up patients amid active infection and tracked them longitudinally. Original analysis: Reference gene primer amplification gave nucleated cell count estimates. The assay was immunoSEQ multiplex PCR, and TCRdb's table has in-frame clones only and misses some. V and J calls plus clone size are reproduced from that table; the DNA served to infer D and trimming. The sample lists approximately 200,000 clones, 84% occurring once. The CDR3 runs to 18 residues. V trimming: 5 bases; J trimming: 0 bases; junction bases outside the gene matches: 15. Germline V gene data show CDR1 as SGHNT and CDR2 as YYREEE (reference sequence).

The J gene is TRBJ1-1, the V gene TRBV5-4; 8 bases align to TRBD1. Input material: peripheral blood. The TCR sequence derives from a woman of 80 years or more with COVID-19, enrolled during active disease. CDR3 sequence: CASSRGGSTGAMNTEAFF. The CDR3 nucleotides are TGTGCCAGCAGTCGAGGGGGGTCGACAGGGGCCATGAACACTGAAGCTTTCTTT.